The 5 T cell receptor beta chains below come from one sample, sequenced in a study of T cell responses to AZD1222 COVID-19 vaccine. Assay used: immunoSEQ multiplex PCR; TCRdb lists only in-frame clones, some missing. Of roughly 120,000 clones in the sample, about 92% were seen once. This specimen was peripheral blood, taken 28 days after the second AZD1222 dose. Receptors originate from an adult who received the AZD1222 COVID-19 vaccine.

Written as DNA, the CDR3 is TGTGCCAGCAGCCAGAACCCCGGACGGACGGCTTTCTTT. As protein: CASSQNPGRTAFF. The chain uses TRBV5-4 and TRBJ1-1; no firm D call. The ends were cut back, 4 bases at V and 11 bases at J, with 18 bases in the middle. The CDR3 runs 13 residues. Germline V lookup: CDR1 SGHNT, CDR2 YYREEE (reference sequence).

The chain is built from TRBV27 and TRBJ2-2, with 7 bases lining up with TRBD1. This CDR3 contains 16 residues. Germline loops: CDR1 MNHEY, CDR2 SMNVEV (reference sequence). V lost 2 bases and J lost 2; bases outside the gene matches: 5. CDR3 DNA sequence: TGTGCCAGCAGTTTACGCGGACAGGTTAACACCGGGGAGCTGTTTTTT. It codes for CASSLRGQVNTGELFF.

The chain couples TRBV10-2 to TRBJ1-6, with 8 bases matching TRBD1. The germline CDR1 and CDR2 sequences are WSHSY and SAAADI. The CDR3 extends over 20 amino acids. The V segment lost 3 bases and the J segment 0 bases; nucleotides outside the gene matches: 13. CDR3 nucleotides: TGCGCCAGCAGTGACCGAGGACAGGGAAGGTCAAGCTCCTATAATTCACCCCTCCACTTT. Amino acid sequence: CASSDRGQGRSSSYNSPLHF.

The CDR3 reads CSVEVVSGDTQYF. In DNA form, the CDR3 reads TGCAGCGTTGAGGTAGTGAGCGGGGATACGCAGTATTTT. The chain uses TRBV29-1 and TRBJ2-3, with D maybe TRBD2 (6 bases). The V end lost 3 bases, the J end lost 6 bases, and 13 bases lay between the germline ends. CDR3 length: 13 amino acids. Per the germline V gene, CDR1 is SQVTM and CDR2 is ANQGSEA.

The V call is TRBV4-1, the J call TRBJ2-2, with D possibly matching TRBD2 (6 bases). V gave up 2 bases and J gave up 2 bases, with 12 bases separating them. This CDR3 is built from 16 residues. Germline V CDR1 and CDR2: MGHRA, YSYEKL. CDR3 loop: CASSQRTGVNTGELFF. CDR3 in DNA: TGCGCCAGCAGCCAACGGACGGGGGTAAACACCGGGGAGCTGTTTTTT.